Listed here are 16 T cell receptor beta chains from one sample, sequenced in a study of T cell responses to AZD1222 COVID-19 vaccine. The data were produced by immunoSEQ multiplex PCR, yet TCRdb's version contains in-frame clones alone and is incomplete. This table holds 75,000 to 90,000 clones, 70% to 90% found once. This sample comprised peripheral blood, obtained 28 days after the second AZD1222 dose. These receptor sequences come from an adult who received the AZD1222 COVID-19 vaccine.

The chain couples TRBV4-2 to TRBJ1-6, with D tentatively TRBD1 (5 bases). Germline V gene data show CDR1 as LGHNA and CDR2 as YNFKEQ. The CDR3 is 17 amino acids. The V gene lost 1 base and the J gene lost 10 bases, with 20 bases spanning the gap. CDR3 in DNA: TGTGCCAGCAGCCAAGTCTCCGGGGGAGGTGGTAACTCACCCCTCCACTTT. This encodes CASSQVSGGGGNSPLHF.

V usage is TRBV18 and J usage is TRBJ1-2; unclear D gene. The length of the CDR3 is 14 residues. From germline, CDR1 is KGHSH and CDR2 LQKENI. V lost 6 bases and J lost 3, with 14 bases in between. In nucleotides, the CDR3 is TGTGCCAGCTCCAGAGACTCGCCGGACTATGGCTACACCTTC. This translates into CASSRDSPDYGYTF.

The chain is built from TRBV21-1 and TRBJ2-7; TRBD1, the table's D call, lacks a check against the DNA. TRBV21-1 is designated a pseudogene. This CDR3 is 14 amino acids long. The CDR3 region is CASSNTEGAYEQYV. DNA of the CDR3: TGTGCCAGCAGCAACACGGAGGGGGCGTACGAGCAGTACGTC.

This clone came up a few times. J is TRBJ1-6 and V is TRBV11-3; tentatively, D is TRBD1 (6 bases). The CDR3 is 16 residues long. Trimming took 5 bases from V and 4 from J, leaving 15 bases between them. Germline CDR1 and CDR2: SGHNT and YENEEA. CDR3: CASSPDRNSYNSPLHF. CDR3 in DNA: TGTGCCAGCAGCCCAGACAGGAACTCGTATAATTCACCCCTCCACTTT.

In its sample, this clone ranks as large (0.1 to 1%). The gene calls are TRBV9 and TRBJ1-3; D not certain. This CDR3 is 13 amino acids long. Trimming removed 4 bases from V and 3 bases from J, with 8 bases in between. The germline V gene has CDR1 SGDLS and CDR2 YYNGEE. The CDR3 nucleotides read TGTGCCAGCAGCAGAGAGGGTGGAAACACCATATATTTT. Protein: CASSREGGNTIYF.

V usage is TRBV29-1 and J usage is TRBJ1-2; D not resolved. CDR1 is SQVTM, CDR2 ANQGSEA, per germline. This CDR3 is 11 amino acids long. V lost 5 bases and J lost 2, with 6 bases in between. The DNA of the CDR3 is TGCAGCGTTATAGAGAACTATGGCTACACCTTC. Translating gives CSVIENYGYTF.

The chain's CDR3 is CASSQDWGLEGYNEQFF. In DNA form, the CDR3 reads TGCGCCAGCAGCCAAGATTGGGGACTAGAGGGCTACAATGAGCAGTTCTTC. This chain joins TRBV4-3 and TRBJ2-1; 8 bases line up with TRBD2. There are 17 residues in the CDR3. The J segment lost 3 bases and the V segment lost 0 bases, leaving 7 bases of the junction unmatched. From germline, CDR1 is LGHNA and CDR2 YSLEER.

The genes are TRBV6-5 and TRBJ1-2; D call uncertain. Germline V gives CDR1 MNHEY, CDR2 SVGAGI. The CDR3 loop spans 15 amino acids. The V end was cut by 0 bases, the J end by 0 bases, with 8 bases between. The CDR3 is CASSYSIETNYGYTF. CDR3 nucleotide sequence: TGTGCCAGCAGTTACTCGATCGAGACTAACTATGGCTACACCTTC.

The chain links TRBV12-3 or TRBV12-4 to TRBJ2-1; D not certain. There are 12 residues in the CDR3. V gave up 6 bases and J gave up 7 bases, with 10 bases separating them. The CDR3 reads CASRRTSNEQFF. CDR3 DNA: TGTGCCAGCAGGCGGACGTCTAATGAGCAGTTCTTC.

CDR3 sequence: CASSSKQPGGSNQPQHF. The CDR3 coding sequence is TGTGCCAGTAGTTCAAAACAGCCCGGGGGCAGCAATCAGCCCCAGCATTTT. The gene calls are TRBV19 and TRBJ1-5, with D possibly TRBD1 on 6 matching bases. The germline CDR1 and CDR2 sequences are LNHDA and SQIVND (reference sequence). The CDR3 runs to 17 residues. V gave up 5 bases and J gave up 1 base, with 18 bases separating them.

The chain is built from TRBV19 and TRBJ1-1, with D uncertain. Between the trimmed V and J ends, which lost 6 bases and 6 bases, there was a span of 14 bases. The CDR3 runs 13 residues. Germline V lookup: CDR1 LNHDA, CDR2 SQIVND (reference sequence). In DNA form, the CDR3 reads TGTGCCAGTAGCGCATTTAACCGAGCTGAAGCTTTCTTT. The encoded protein is CASSAFNRAEAFF.

The chain joins TRBV3-1 (or the pseudogene TRBV3-2) to TRBJ2-5; D not certain. With 0 bases removed from V and 5 bases from J, the gap between germline ends came to 13 bases. CDR3 length: 15 amino acids. Germline V lookup: CDR1 LGHDT, CDR2 YNNKEL (reference sequence). The CDR3 loop reads CASSQDPWRSETQYF. The CDR3 DNA reads TGTGCCAGCAGCCAAGATCCGTGGAGAAGCGAGACCCAGTACTTC.

This chain links TRBV18 with TRBJ2-7; 8 bases map to TRBD2. V was pared by 4 bases and J by 3 bases, with 5 bases of the junction left unmatched. CDR3 length: 14 residues. Germline lookup yields CDR1 KGHSH and CDR2 LQKENI. The DNA of the CDR3 is TGTGCCAGCTCACTTGGGACTAGTGACTACGAGCAGTACTTC. This codes for CASSLGTSDYEQYF.

The rearrangement links TRBV5-8 to TRBJ1-2; TRBD1 matches 7 bases. This CDR3 region has 13 residues. CDR1 SGHTS and CDR2 YDEGEE come from the germline V gene. V was pared by 6 bases and J by 2 bases, with 4 bases of the junction left unmatched. The CDR3 coding sequence is TGTGCCAGCAAAAAGGGACAGAACTATGGCTACACCTTC. It encodes CASKKGQNYGYTF.

J is TRBJ2-4 and V is TRBV5-6; the D is unclear. V was clipped by 1 base and J by 0 bases, with 11 bases between them. This CDR3 has 16 residues. Looked up from germline, CDR1 is SGHDT and CDR2 is YYEEEE. The CDR3 reads CASSLKVGAAKNIQYF. The CDR3 nucleotides read TGTGCCAGCAGCTTGAAGGTCGGCGCAGCCAAAAACATTCAGTACTTC.

The V gene is TRBV19, the J gene TRBJ1-5; no reliable D call. Germline CDR1 reads LNHDA; CDR2 reads SQIVND (reference sequence). Trimming stripped 3 bases from V and 7 bases from J, with 19 bases between. The CDR3 contains 16 residues. DNA for the CDR3: TGTGCCAGTAGTATTCCCGCGGGTAGGGCCCAACAGCCCCAGCATTTT. Translating gives CASSIPAGRAQQPQHF.